This is a list of T cell receptor beta chains from one sample in a study of OX40 agonist ivuxolimab in advanced cancers. The assay was immunoSEQ multiplex PCR, and TCRdb's table has in-frame clones only and misses some. The sample has about 20,000 clones; over 65% are singletons. The material was CD4+ or CD8+ T cells sorted from blood, obtained in a trial of the OX40 agonist ivuxolimab. The receptors derive from an adult with an advanced solid tumor such as melanoma, head and neck, liver or kidney cancer. The conserved cysteine and the conserved F or W are not part of the CDR3 here. Where a row states a size, it is once, few, many or the class of an expanded clone; other rows omit it.

abundance: -; j_gene: TRBJ1-1; v_gene: TRBV10-1; CDR3aa: ASSEGQGFTEAF
abundance: -; j_gene: TRBJ1-2; v_gene: TRBV6-5; CDR3aa: ASSYSFQDRGYGYT
abundance: -; j_gene: TRBJ2-7; v_gene: TRBV9; CDR3aa: ASSQSGRTEQY
abundance: -; j_gene: TRBJ2-7; v_gene: TRBV5-6; CDR3aa: ASRPGPEKDYEQY
abundance: -; j_gene: TRBJ2-7; v_gene: TRBV30; CDR3aa: AWRGRSEQY
abundance: few; j_gene: TRBJ1-1; v_gene: TRBV2; CDR3aa: ASSLPQDRTEAF
abundance: -; j_gene: TRBJ1-3; v_gene: TRBV2; CDR3aa: ASSAQLGNTIY
abundance: -; j_gene: TRBJ2-5; v_gene: TRBV5-1; CDR3aa: ASSFSLQETQY
abundance: -; j_gene: TRBJ2-3; v_gene: TRBV29-1; CDR3aa: SVEDRRAGTDTQY
abundance: -; j_gene: TRBJ2-3; v_gene: TRBV7-2; CDR3aa: ASSFLGGSPPDTQY
abundance: -; j_gene: TRBJ1-2; v_gene: TRBV5-1; CDR3aa: ASRPGGETYGYT
abundance: once; j_gene: TRBJ1-4; v_gene: TRBV30; CDR3aa: AWRAQSYEKLF
abundance: -; j_gene: TRBJ2-7; v_gene: TRBV11-2; CDR3aa: ASSLGTSGYEQY
abundance: -; j_gene: TRBJ2-3; v_gene: TRBV18; CDR3aa: ASSADTQY
abundance: once; j_gene: TRBJ1-1; v_gene: TRBV5-1; CDR3aa: ASSRQPVTEAF
abundance: -; j_gene: TRBJ1-1; v_gene: TRBV13; CDR3aa: ASSSNYRVTGNTEAF
abundance: -; j_gene: TRBJ2-3; v_gene: TRBV5-6; CDR3aa: ASSPPGLARADTQY
abundance: few; j_gene: TRBJ1-5; v_gene: TRBV6-1; CDR3aa: ASSEFTDSNQPQH
abundance: -; j_gene: TRBJ2-7; v_gene: TRBV6-6; CDR3aa: ASSPTSGTAYEQY
abundance: -; j_gene: TRBJ2-3; v_gene: TRBV27; CDR3aa: ASSLMVGGDTQY
abundance: -; j_gene: TRBJ1-1; v_gene: TRBV5-6; CDR3aa: ASSLATREAF
abundance: -; j_gene: TRBJ2-5; v_gene: TRBV6-5; CDR3aa: ASRGDRGSETQY
abundance: -; j_gene: TRBJ2-7; v_gene: TRBV25-1; CDR3aa: ASSEPGQGHEQY
abundance: once; j_gene: TRBJ2-6; v_gene: TRBV7-3; CDR3aa: ASSPAGRGANVLT
abundance: -; j_gene: TRBJ2-7; v_gene: TRBV19; CDR3aa: ASSIRLAGSYEQY
abundance: -; j_gene: TRBJ1-2; v_gene: TRBV13; CDR3aa: ASSAGNYGYT
abundance: few; j_gene: TRBJ1-1; v_gene: TRBV30; CDR3aa: ACPTGTGQVEAF
abundance: -; j_gene: TRBJ2-7; v_gene: TRBV5-1; CDR3aa: ASSLAGLLGNYEQY
abundance: -; j_gene: TRBJ2-3; v_gene: TRBV7-2; CDR3aa: ASSLGGASLAGWIDTQY
abundance: -; j_gene: -; v_gene: TRBV30; CDR3aa: AWGATLAEQY
abundance: -; j_gene: TRBJ2-3; v_gene: TRBV5-1; CDR3aa: ASSLEAGGRTDTQY
abundance: -; j_gene: TRBJ1-4; v_gene: TRBV4-2; CDR3aa: ASSQESLWGLGEKLF
abundance: -; j_gene: TRBJ2-3; v_gene: TRBV6-4; CDR3aa: ASSDWPLRDTQY